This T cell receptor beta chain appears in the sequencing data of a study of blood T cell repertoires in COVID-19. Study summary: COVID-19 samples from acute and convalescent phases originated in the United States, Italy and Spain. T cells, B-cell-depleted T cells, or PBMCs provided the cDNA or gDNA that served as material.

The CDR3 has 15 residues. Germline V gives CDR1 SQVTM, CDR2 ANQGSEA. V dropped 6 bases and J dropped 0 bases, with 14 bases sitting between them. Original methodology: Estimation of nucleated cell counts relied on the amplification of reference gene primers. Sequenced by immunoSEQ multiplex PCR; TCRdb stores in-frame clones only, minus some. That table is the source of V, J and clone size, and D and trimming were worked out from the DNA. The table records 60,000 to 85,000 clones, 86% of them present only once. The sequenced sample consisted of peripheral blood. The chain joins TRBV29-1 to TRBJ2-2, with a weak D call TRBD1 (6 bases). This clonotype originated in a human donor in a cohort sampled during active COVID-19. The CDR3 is CSVRQAFANTGELFF. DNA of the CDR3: TGCAGCGTAAGACAGGCCTTCGCGAACACCGGGGAGCTGTTTTTT.